These 15 T cell receptor beta chains were sequenced from one sample in a study of control samples from healthy donors and cancer patients. Repertoires were generated with immunoSEQ multiplex PCR, while TCRdb's copy carries only in-frame clones and drops some. The sample lists some 65,000 clones, about 80% occurring once. Sequencing was carried out using PBMCs. These receptors were taken from a woman aged 45 to 65 with lung cancer.

The genes are TRBV7-2 and TRBJ1-2; 9 positions match TRBD1. The germline gives CDR1 SGHTA, CDR2 FQGNSA. V gave up 2 bases and J gave up 8 bases; unmatched junction bases: 9. The length of the CDR3 is 15 residues. CDR3 region: CASSLYLGQGDGYTF. The DNA for the CDR3 is TGTGCCAGCAGCTTATATCTGGGACAGGGAGACGGCTACACCTTC. Based on the CDR3 plus reference TRBV7-2 and TRBJ1-2, the full variable domain is GAGVSQSPSNKVTEKGKDVELRCDPISGHTALYWYRQSLGQGLEFLIYFQGNSAPDKSGLPSDRFSAERTGGSVSTLTIQRTQQEDSAVYLCASSLYLGQGDGYTFGSGTRLTVV.

This sequence joins TRBV18 and TRBJ2-7; D gene unclear. Germline V gene sequence: CDR1 KGHSH, CDR2 LQKENI. V lost 1 base and J lost 4, with 5 bases in between. This CDR3 region has 12 residues. CDR3 region: CASSPQAYEQYF. In DNA, the CDR3 is TGTGCCAGCTCACCACAGGCTTACGAGCAGTACTTC.

The chain is built from TRBV5-1 and TRBJ2-1; TRBD2 is a possible D gene (5 bases). The germline V and J ends were trimmed by 0 bases and 0 bases, with 7 bases remaining between them. Looked up from germline, CDR1 is SGHRS and CDR2 is YFSETQ. This CDR3 has 15 residues. The CDR3 DNA reads TGCGCCAGCAGCTTGGTGGCGGGCTCCTACAATGAGCAGTTCTTC. It is translated as CASSLVAGSYNEQFF.

V and J are TRBV29-1 and TRBJ1-2; 7 bases fit TRBD1. Germline V CDR1 and CDR2: SQVTM, ANQGSEA. V was clipped by 0 bases and J by 5 bases; unmatched bases: 3. The CDR3 covers 13 residues. The CDR3: CSVEDSGQYGYTF. For the CDR3, the DNA is TGCAGCGTTGAAGATTCGGGACAGTATGGCTACACCTTC.

The CDR3 loop reads CASSVVQGGTGELFF. In DNA form, the CDR3 reads TGTGCCAGCAGCGTAGTTCAGGGAGGCACCGGGGAGCTGTTTTTT. The V gene is TRBV9, the J gene TRBJ2-2, with TRBD2 as a possible D gene (6 bases). Germline values: CDR1 SGDLS, CDR2 YYNGEE. The CDR3 extends over 15 amino acids. The V end was cut by 0 bases, the J end by 4 bases, with 10 bases between. Filled out from reference TRBV9 and TRBJ2-2, the complete variable domain reads DSGVTQTPKHLITATGQRVTLRCSPRSGDLSVYWYQQSLDQGLQFLIQYYNGEERAKGNILERFSAQQFPDLHSELNLSSLELGDSALYFCASSVVQGGTGELFFGEGSRLTVL.

V usage is TRBV7-9 and J usage is TRBJ1-2; possibly TRBD1 for D (6 bases). V dropped 1 base and J dropped 3 bases, with 6 bases sitting between them. The germline gives CDR1 SEHNR, CDR2 FQNEAQ (reference sequence). This CDR3 region has 13 residues. The CDR3 DNA reads as TGTGCCAGCAGCTTAGGACAGGACTATGGCTACACCTTC. It codes for CASSLGQDYGYTF.

This chain uses TRBV9 with TRBJ2-3; tentatively, D is TRBD2 (6 bases). This CDR3 spans 15 amino acids. Germline lookup yields CDR1 SGDLS and CDR2 YYNGEE. The germline V and J ends were trimmed by 2 bases and 7 bases, with 17 bases remaining between them. The chain's CDR3 is CASSVQSSGTYTQYF. The CDR3, as DNA: TGTGCCAGCAGCGTCCAAAGTTCCGGGACTTATACGCAGTATTTT. The complete variable domain, with remaining parts taken from reference TRBV9 and TRBJ2-3, reads DSGVTQTPKHLITATGQRVTLRCSPRSGDLSVYWYQQSLDQGLQFLIQYYNGEERAKGNILERFSAQQFPDLHSELNLSSLELGDSALYFCASSVQSSGTYTQYFGPGTRLTVL.

This chain uses TRBV13 with TRBJ2-3, with D unclear. Germline V CDR1 and CDR2: PRHDT, FYEKMQ (reference sequence). This CDR3 region has 14 residues. V was shortened by 5 bases and J by 0 bases, with 9 bases between the two germline ends. The CDR3: CASSPRPSTDTQYF. Here the CDR3 DNA reads TGTGCCAGCAGCCCTAGGCCGAGCACAGATACGCAGTATTTT.

The chain uses TRBV3-1 (or the pseudogene TRBV3-2) and TRBJ2-1, with D perhaps matching TRBD1 (6 bases). V lost 2 bases, J lost 2 bases, and 13 bases lay in between. The CDR3 is made up of 16 amino acids. In germline, CDR1 is LGHDT, CDR2 YNNKEL (reference sequence). For the CDR3, the DNA is TGTGCCAGCAGCCAAATAGCAGGGGTGACCTACAATGAGCAGTTCTTC. It translates to CASSQIAGVTYNEQFF.

CDR3 nucleotide sequence: TGTGCCAGCAGCCAAGATCTGTGGAGGATGGAAGCTTTCTTT. Amino acid sequence: CASSQDLWRMEAFF. V and J are TRBV3-1 (or the pseudogene TRBV3-2) and TRBJ1-1; D remains unclear. This CDR3 has 14 amino acids. Trimming cost V 0 bases and J 8 bases, with 13 bases left between them. CDR1 is LGHDT and CDR2 is YNNKEL in the germline V gene (reference sequence).

V usage is TRBV2 and J usage is TRBJ1-3; D is perhaps TRBD1 (6 bases). Trimming cost V 2 bases and J 3 bases, with 11 bases left between them. The CDR3 has 15 residues. CDR1 and CDR2 (germline): SNHLY, FYNNEI. CDR3 DNA: TGTGCCAGCAGTGAAAGGGGGTTAATTGGAAACACCATATATTTT. Residues: CASSERGLIGNTIYF.

The V call is TRBV7-3, the J call TRBJ2-1, with unresolved D. CDR1 is SGHTA and CDR2 is FQGTGA in the germline V gene. V was clipped by 0 bases and J by 5 bases, with 8 bases between them. There are 14 residues in the CDR3. The CDR3 DNA follows: TGTGCCAGCAGCTTAACAGGGTCAAACAATGAGCAGTTCTTC. Protein product: CASSLTGSNNEQFF.

V and J are TRBV14 and TRBJ1-1; no reliable D call. The CDR3 runs 12 residues. Trimming removed 1 base at V and 10 bases at J, with 10 bases between. CDR1 and CDR2 (germline): SGHDN, FVKESK. CDR3 sequence reads: CASSQGGFGAFF. For the CDR3, the DNA is TGTGCCAGCAGCCAAGGTGGCTTCGGAGCTTTCTTT.

The chain has TRBV10-3 and TRBJ2-7, with TRBD2 matching 13 bases. V shed 2 bases and J 6 bases; nucleotides not matched to a gene: 4. Germline-derived CDR1 and CDR2 are ENHRY and SYGVKD. The CDR3 extends over 15 amino acids. CDR3 coding DNA: TGTGCCATCAGTGAGAGACTAGCGGGGGGCTCCGAGCAGTACTTC. Translated: CAISERLAGGSEQYF.

The rearrangement links TRBV5-4 to TRBJ1-1; D not resolved. The length of the CDR3 is 16 residues. Germline CDR1 is SGHNT and CDR2 is YYREEE (reference sequence). V was pared by 4 bases and J by 3 bases, with 19 bases between. CDR3 loop: CASSRPDPGGYTEAFF. CDR3 nucleotide sequence: TGTGCCAGCAGCCGCCCCGACCCCGGCGGTTACACTGAAGCTTTCTTT.